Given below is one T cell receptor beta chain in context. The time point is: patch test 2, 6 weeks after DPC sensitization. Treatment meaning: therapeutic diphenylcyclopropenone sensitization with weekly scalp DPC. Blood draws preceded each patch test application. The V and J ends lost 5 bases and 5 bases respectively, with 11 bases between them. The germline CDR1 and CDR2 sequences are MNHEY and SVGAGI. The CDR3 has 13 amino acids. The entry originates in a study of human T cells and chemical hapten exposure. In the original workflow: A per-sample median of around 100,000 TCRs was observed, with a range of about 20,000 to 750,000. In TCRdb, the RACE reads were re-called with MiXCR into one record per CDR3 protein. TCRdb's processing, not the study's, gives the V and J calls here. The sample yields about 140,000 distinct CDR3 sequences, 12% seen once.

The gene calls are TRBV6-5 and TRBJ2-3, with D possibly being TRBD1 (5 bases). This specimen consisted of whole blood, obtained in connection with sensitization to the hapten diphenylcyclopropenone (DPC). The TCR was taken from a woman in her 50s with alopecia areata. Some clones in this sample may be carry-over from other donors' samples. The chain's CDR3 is CASSGRGRDTQYF. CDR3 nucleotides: TGTGCCAGCAGTGGAAGGGGTCGAGATACGCAGTATTTT.